The 27 T cell receptor beta chains listed next were all sequenced from one sample in a study of T cell responses to AZD1222 COVID-19 vaccine. Assay: immunoSEQ multiplex PCR; the TCRdb copy retains only in-frame clones and omits some. The table lists more than 75,000 clones, 83% of them singletons. The source material was peripheral blood, sampled 28 days after the second AZD1222 dose. The receptors derive from an adult who received the AZD1222 COVID-19 vaccine.

The V call is TRBV28, the J call TRBJ1-2; no clear D. V dropped 3 bases and J dropped 1 base, with 3 bases sitting between them. This CDR3 comprises 12 residues. Germline-derived CDR1 and CDR2 are MDHEN and SYDVKM. CDR3 amino acids: CASSLGNYGYTF. The CDR3 DNA sequence: TGTGCCAGCAGTTTGGGTAACTATGGCTACACCTTC.

The V and J genes are TRBV9 and TRBJ1-1; a weak D match, TRBD1 (5 bases). Germline V gene sequence: CDR1 SGDLS, CDR2 YYNGEE. The CDR3 consists of 13 residues. Trimming cost V 0 bases and J 8 bases, with 11 bases left between them. The CDR3 sequence: CASSVARWGEAFF. The CDR3 DNA follows: TGTGCCAGCAGCGTAGCCAGGTGGGGGGAAGCTTTCTTT.

The chain is built from TRBV4-1 and TRBJ2-1; TRBD2 matches 11 bases. Unmatched junction bases numbered 11, after V lost 3 bases and J lost 4 bases. The germline gives CDR1 MGHRA, CDR2 YSYEKL. The CDR3 is 18 amino acids. Written as DNA, the CDR3 is TGCGCCAGCAGCCAGCTCCCCGGGACTAGCGGTTTATACAATGAGCAGTTCTTC. Encoded protein: CASSQLPGTSGLYNEQFF.

The chain employs TRBV5-1 and TRBJ2-7; tentative D call: TRBD1 (6 bases). Germline assignment: CDR1 SGHRS and CDR2 YFSETQ. Deletions cut 4 bases from V and 0 bases from J, with 11 bases between. The CDR3 loop spans 14 amino acids. The DNA for the CDR3 is TGCGCCAGCAGCATACAGGGTATCTCCTACGAGCAGTACTTC. Its protein product is CASSIQGISYEQYF. Together with reference TRBV5-1 and TRBJ2-7, the CDR3 gives the full variable domain: KAGVTQTPRYLIKTRGQQVTLSCSPISGHRSVSWYQQTPGQGLQFLFEYFSETQRNKGNFPGRFSGRQFSNSRSEMNVSTLELGDSALYLCASSIQGISYEQYFGPGTRLTVT.

The chain links TRBV6-5 to TRBJ1-1, with D possibly TRBD1 on 5 matching bases. The germline V gene encodes CDR1 MNHEY and CDR2 SVGAGI. Trimming left V 6 bases short and J 0 bases short, with 11 bases between. CDR3 size: 14 residues. CDR3 region: CASSPRGLNTEAFF. DNA of the CDR3: TGTGCCAGCAGCCCCCGGGGGTTGAACACTGAAGCTTTCTTT.

This chain links TRBV4-2 with TRBJ2-5, with D perhaps TRBD1 (6 bases). The V gene's germline CDR1 is LGHNA and CDR2 YNFKEQ. V shed 0 bases and J shed 5 bases, with 13 bases lying between them. This CDR3 comprises 15 residues. The CDR3 sequence is CASSQDLGTSETQYF. DNA for the CDR3: TGTGCCAGCAGCCAAGATCTAGGGACAAGCGAGACCCAGTACTTC.

The chain links TRBV11-2 to TRBJ2-7, with D possibly matching TRBD2 (5 bases). The CDR3 extends over 14 amino acids. Trimming shortened V by 5 bases and J by 0 bases, and 11 bases separated the two germline ends. Germline V gene lookup returns CDR1 SGHAT and CDR2 FQNNGV. The CDR3 coding sequence is TGTGCCAGCAGCGAGGGATGGAGCTCCTACGAGCAGTACTTC. It codes for CASSEGWSSYEQYF.

This rearrangement joins TRBV6-4 to TRBJ2-2, with 10 bases aligning to TRBD2. In germline, CDR1 is MRHNA, CDR2 SNTAGT. Germline trimming cut 6 bases from V and 4 bases from J; bases unmatched to any gene: 8. The CDR3 length is 16 residues. The chain's CDR3 is CASRAGTSAGTGELFF. The CDR3 region has the DNA TGTGCCAGCAGAGCCGGGACTAGCGCGGGCACCGGGGAGCTGTTTTTT.

This clone was seen more than once but under ten times. V gene TRBV28 combines with J gene TRBJ1-1; TRBD1 agrees at 9 bases. Germline V gene sequence: CDR1 MDHEN, CDR2 SYDVKM. J lost 10 bases, V lost 5 bases, and 8 bases had no gene match. The CDR3 contains 13 residues. The CDR3 reads CASSPGTGSRAFF. CDR3 DNA sequence: TGTGCCAGCAGTCCCGGGACAGGGTCTAGAGCTTTCTTT.

The rearrangement uses TRBV6-2 or TRBV6-3 and TRBJ2-2; 10 bases are shared with TRBD1. Germline-derived CDR1 and CDR2 are MNHEY and SVGEGT. There are 16 residues in the CDR3. The trim removed 2 bases at V and 8 bases at J, leaving 8 bases unmatched. The CDR3 nucleotides are TGTGCCAGCAGTTACGAGATCGGGACAGGGGTAGGGGAGCTGTTTTTT. Protein sequence: CASSYEIGTGVGELFF.

The chain links TRBV27 to TRBJ1-2; D might be TRBD1 (6 bases). Looked up from germline, CDR1 is MNHEY and CDR2 is SMNVEV (reference sequence). The CDR3 extends over 16 amino acids. The ends were cut back, 2 bases at V and 2 bases at J, with 15 bases in the middle. Here the CDR3 reads CASSLNGAGVNYGYTF. The CDR3, as DNA: TGTGCCAGCAGTTTAAATGGGGCAGGGGTGAACTATGGCTACACCTTC.

This clone was observed a single time. J is TRBJ2-7 and V is TRBV5-1; 8 positions match TRBD1. The V gene's germline CDR1 is SGHRS and CDR2 YFSETQ. The CDR3 consists of 13 residues. Trimming removed 0 bases from V and 9 bases from J; junction bases left unmatched: 5. The CDR3 region has the DNA TGCGCCAGCAGCTTGGTGGGGGACAGGCTGCAGTACTTC. Protein sequence: CASSLVGDRLQYF.

This clone appeared once. The chain has TRBV6-6 and TRBJ1-3; D ambiguous. There are 15 residues in the CDR3. V shed 8 bases and J shed 0 bases, with 14 bases lying between them. The V gene's germline CDR1 is MNHNY and CDR2 SVGAGI (reference sequence). This chain's CDR3 is CASLTQGYSGNTIYF. CDR3 bases: TGTGCCAGCCTTACACAAGGATACTCTGGAAACACCATATATTTT.

This chain connects TRBV24-1 to TRBJ2-3, with D perhaps matching TRBD1 or TRBD2 (5 bases each). V lost 4 bases to trimming and J lost 2 bases, with 15 bases between them. The V gene's germline CDR1 is KGHDR and CDR2 SFDVKD. The CDR3 contains 16 residues. CDR3: CATSDSGLSNTDTQYF. DNA of the CDR3: TGTGCCACCAGTGACTCGGGGCTTAGCAACACAGATACGCAGTATTTT.

This clone was picked up one time. V is TRBV7-9 and J is TRBJ1-1; a weak D match, TRBD1 (5 bases). V was pared by 8 bases and J by 4 bases, with 14 bases between. CDR3 length: 13 residues. CDR1 is SEHNR and CDR2 is FQNEAQ in the germline V gene (reference sequence). The CDR3 DNA reads TGTGCCAGCGAGGGGAATGGAATCACTGAAGCTTTCTTT. As protein: CASEGNGITEAFF.

This clone was counted once. The V and J genes are TRBV7-3 and TRBJ1-2; possible D gene TRBD1, 6 bases. Per germline, CDR1 SGHTA and CDR2 FQGTGA. The CDR3 length is 15 residues. With 5 bases removed from V and 6 bases from J, the gap between germline ends came to 19 bases. The CDR3 loop is CASSPSRGGKDGYTF. The CDR3 region has the DNA TGTGCCAGCAGCCCCTCTAGGGGGGGCAAGGATGGCTACACCTTC.

The chain joins TRBV10-3 to TRBJ2-7, with D possibly being TRBD2 (5 bases). Trimming removed 5 bases at V and 7 bases at J, with 12 bases between. The CDR3 contains 12 residues. Looked up from germline, CDR1 is ENHRY and CDR2 is SYGVKD. CDR3 region: CAISLPSGEQYF. The DNA for the CDR3 is TGTGCCATCAGTCTCCCATCGGGGGAGCAGTACTTC.

V is TRBV6-2 or TRBV6-3 and J is TRBJ2-7; the match to TRBD1 covers 7 bases. V shed 5 bases and J 1 base; nucleotides not matched to a gene: 8. CDR3 length equals 15 residues. Germline V CDR1 and CDR2: MNHEY, SVGEGT. The CDR3 is CASSQTGLFSYEQYF. As DNA, the CDR3 is TGTGCCAGCAGTCAGACAGGGTTGTTTTCCTACGAGCAGTACTTC.

The chain links TRBV12-3 or TRBV12-4 to TRBJ1-6; D is unclear. The length of the CDR3 is 13 residues. Trimming cost V 4 bases and J 6 bases, with 7 bases left between them. Written as DNA, the CDR3 is TGTGCCAGCAGTTACAGAGTTAATTCACCCCTCCACTTT. This gives the protein CASSYRVNSPLHF.

The chain links TRBV28 to TRBJ1-4; D is unresolved. The CDR3 covers 16 residues. Germline V gene lookup returns CDR1 MDHEN and CDR2 SYDVKM. V was shortened by 5 bases and J by 5 bases, with 18 bases between the two germline ends. The CDR3 region has the DNA TGTGCCAGCAGTCCCGGGCCGGCGGTGGGAAATGAAAAACTGTTTTTT. Protein sequence: CASSPGPAVGNEKLFF.

The sample holds one count of this clone. V and J are TRBV29-1 and TRBJ2-7; 8 nucleotides align to TRBD2. This CDR3 is 13 amino acids long. Germline CDR1 reads SQVTM; CDR2 reads ANQGSEA. Trimming removed 4 bases from V and 4 bases from J; junction bases left unmatched: 6. DNA of the CDR3: TGCAGCGTTGGGCTAGCGGGCCCATACGAGCAGTACTTC. Translating it yields CSVGLAGPYEQYF.

The chain has TRBV6-5 and TRBJ2-2; tentatively, D is TRBD2 (6 bases). Looked up from germline, CDR1 is MNHEY and CDR2 is SVGAGI. The CDR3 has 15 amino acids. V was pared by 2 bases and J by 1 base, with 8 bases between. CDR3 sequence reads: CASSYRRGNTGELFF. The CDR3 DNA is TGTGCCAGCAGTTACAGGAGGGGGAACACCGGGGAGCTGTTTTTT.

This clone was counted a few times. The rearrangement uses TRBV11-2 and TRBJ1-1; 7 bases are shared with TRBD1. Trimming at V came to 6 bases and at J to 4 bases, leaving 14 bases not matched to a gene. Germline V gene data show CDR1 as SGHAT and CDR2 as FQNNGV. This CDR3 spans 16 amino acids. The CDR3 here is CASRALPRGQSTEAFF. CDR3 nucleotide sequence: TGTGCCAGCAGGGCGCTTCCTAGGGGGCAGAGCACTGAAGCTTTCTTT. Full variable domain (rest looked up from reference TRBV11-2 and TRBJ1-1): EAGVAQSPRYKIIEKRQSVAFWCNPISGHATLYWYQQILGQGPKLLIQFQNNGVVDDSQLPKDRFSAERLKGVDSTLKIQPAKLEDSAVYLCASRALPRGQSTEAFFGQGTRLTVV.

This chain uses TRBV6-5 with TRBJ2-7, with TRBD2 matching over 9 bases. V shed 9 bases, J shed 2 bases, and the junction held 5 bases outside the gene matches. The CDR3 length is 13 residues. The germline V gene has CDR1 MNHEY and CDR2 SVGAGI. DNA for the CDR3: TGTGCCAGAAGACTAGCGGAAACCTACGAGCAGTACTTC. It yields the protein CARRLAETYEQYF.

V usage is TRBV28 and J usage is TRBJ1-1; D unresolved. The CDR3 length is 12 residues. The V gene's germline CDR1 is MDHEN and CDR2 SYDVKM. Trimming took 6 bases from V and 7 from J, leaving 12 bases between them. DNA of the CDR3: TGTGCCAGCAGCCGTAAACAGTATGAAGCTTTCTTT. It translates to CASSRKQYEAFF. The full variable domain, with the rest looked up from reference TRBV28 and TRBJ1-1, is DVKVTQSSRYLVKRTGEKVFLECVQDMDHENMFWYRQDPGLGLRLIYFSYDVKMKEKGDIPEGYSVSREKKERFSLILESASTNQTSMYLCASSRKQYEAFFGQGTRLTVV.

In this sample, this clone turned up once. This rearrangement joins TRBV5-5 to TRBJ2-5, with 15 bases fitting TRBD2. The CDR3 consists of 16 residues. The germline CDR1 and CDR2 sequences are SGHKS and YYEKEE (reference sequence). J was trimmed by 7 bases and V by 3 bases; bases with no gene match: 7. The CDR3 region is CASSSGLAGGAGTQYF. The CDR3 region has the DNA TGTGCCAGCAGCTCGGGACTAGCGGGAGGCGCGGGGACCCAGTACTTC.

The J gene is TRBJ2-1, the V gene TRBV7-2, with 10 bases that match TRBD2. Per germline, CDR1 SGHTA and CDR2 FQGNSA. The CDR3 covers 17 residues. V trimming: 2 bases; J trimming: 6 bases; junction bases outside the gene matches: 10. CDR3 nucleotide sequence: TGTGCCAGCAGCTTACTTTGGTCTAGCGGGAGTCCCAATGAGCAGTTCTTC. Protein product: CASSLLWSSGSPNEQFF.